The clone carrying this T cell receptor (beta chain) came up many times. Its antigen remains unknown. This record belongs to a study of CD8 T cells in ankylosing spondylitis. Study conclusions and caveats: Apparently characteristic of ankylosing spondylitis blood was a TCR beta motif (fewer than 10 highly homologous variants). A CD8+ phenotype characterized the disease-linked clones, which were relatively rare in peripheral blood. Reportedly, disease-linked clones are significantly enriched in ankylosing spondylitis patients' matched synovial fluid.

TCRdb processed the 5' RACE reads anew with MiXCR; each CDR3 protein has one entry. The data contain 200,000 to 300,000 distinct CDR3 sequences, around 9.1% of them singletons. V was shortened by 4 bases and J by 3 bases, with 12 bases between the two germline ends. Germline loops: CDR1 SGHRS, CDR2 YFSETQ. This CDR3 has 14 residues. The TCR was taken from a male donor with ankylosing spondylitis or in good health (not recorded which). The J gene is TRBJ2-3, the V gene TRBV5-1, with D possibly being TRBD1 or TRBD2 (6 bases each). The sample consisted of blood, either unsorted or a sorted T cell fraction (not recorded which). The DNA for the CDR3 is TGCGCCAGCAGCGTCCGGGGGCCGACAGATACGCAGTATTTT. It encodes CASSVRGPTDTQYF.